The source of this T cell receptor (beta chain) is a study of T cell changes during pregnancy in multiple sclerosis (dated by TCRdb to about 2019). In terms of the full investigation: Changes in the T cell repertoire over the course of pregnancy were examined in this study in women with multiple sclerosis.

The library came from the immunoSEQ multiplex PCR assay. TCRdb took over this immuneACCESS table, retaining in-frame rearrangements with V and J assigned. Such tables are incomplete; in checked studies, under half of the missing clones stem from an unresolved V gene, and the remainder is unexplained. The sample contains 61,000 or so clones, around 95% of them found a single time. The top ten hold approximately 0.35% of the sample. V was cut back by 4 bases and J by 0 bases, leaving a gap of 15 bases between them. The germline V gene sets CDR1 to SGHDN and CDR2 to FVKESK. The CDR3 covers 16 residues, taking in both the cysteine and the phenylalanine. Of all the DNA, just the CDR3 is kept, 48 bases in frame from base 1. Concerning this clone: Its antigen specificity is not known. Base-call qualities are not available, and no considerably larger clone is one nucleotide away.

This clonotype was sampled from a female donor with multiple sclerosis, enrolled in a pregnancy study. Sequencing was performed on CD4+ T cells from peripheral blood mononuclear cells, taken before pregnancy. Recombination linked TRBV14 to TRBJ1-2, with TRBD1 perhaps the D gene, on 5 matching bases. The CDR3 here reads CASSPQGAWANYGYTF. The DNA reads TGTGCCAGCAGCCCACAAGGGGCATGGGCTAACTATGGCTACACCTTC.